These T cell receptor beta chains were read from a single sample in a study of spatial heterogeneity in lung cancer. A single record per CDR3 protein comes from TCRdb applying MiXCR to the 5' RACE reads. The data contain 30,000 to 45,000 distinct CDR3 sequences, approximately 7.2% of them singletons. The sample consisted of PBMCs, taken at surgery. The receptors were gathered from a female donor with early-stage non-small cell lung cancer. Each CDR3 is given with its conserved first and last residue. The order of the fields is V gene, D gene, clone size, J gene, CDR3 DNA, CDR3 protein. The D gene is left open where the match is weak. Size values are once, few and many counts, or a class for expanded clones, and some rows have none.

TRBV28	-	-	TRBJ2-1	TGTGCCAGCAGTTCCTTACCCCCTGAGGGTTTCAATGAGCAGTTCTTC	CASSSLPPEGFNEQFF
TRBV20-1	TRBD2	many	TRBJ2-3	TGCAGTGCTAGAGCCCCGGCTAGCGGGGGTCGGGTAGGCACAGATACGCAGTATTTT	CSARAPASGGRVGTDTQYF
TRBV5-1	TRBD1	-	TRBJ1-2	TGCGCCAGCAGCTCGACAGGGACCTATGGCTACACCTTC	CASSSTGTYGYTF
TRBV7-8	-	many	TRBJ2-3	TGTGCCAGCAGCCCGACGAGAGTGGGGCGGGCAAGGACAGATACGCAGTATTTT	CASSPTRVGRARTDTQYF
TRBV10-2	-	many	TRBJ1-1	TGCGCCAGCAGTGGGGAGGGCTACACTGAAGCTTTCTTT	CASSGEGYTEAFF
TRBV5-5	-	few	TRBJ1-2	TGTGCCAGCAGCTTGAGAGGGGAGGGCGGCTACACCTTC	CASSLRGEGGYTF
TRBV7-6	-	few	TRBJ2-5	TGTGCCAGCAGCGCCTTGAGTCAAGAGACCCAGTACTTC	CASSALSQETQYF
TRBV4-3	TRBD2	many	TRBJ2-3	TGCGCCAGCAGCCAAGTAGCGGGAGCCGATACGCAGTATTTT	CASSQVAGADTQYF
TRBV12-3/TRBV12-4	TRBD2	many	TRBJ2-2	TGTGCCAGCAGTTTACCGCCCGGGACTAGCGGGAGGCGGTACACCGGGGAGCTGTTTTTT	CASSLPPGTSGRRYTGELFF
TRBV3-1	-	many	TRBJ2-5	TGTGCCAGCAGACAACAGGGAGAGACCCAGTACTTC	CASRQQGETQYF
TRBV2	-	many	TRBJ1-6	TGTGCCAGCAGTGATCTGGGACATAATAATTCACCCCTCCACTTT	CASSDLGHNNSPLHF
TRBV5-1	TRBD2	many	TRBJ2-1	TGCGCCAGCAGCTTGCGGGAGCGGGAGTTCTCCTACAATGAGCAGTTCTTC	CASSLREREFSYNEQFF
TRBV4-1	-	many	TRBJ2-2	TGCGCCAGCAGCCAAGATGGACATTCGAACACCGGGGAGCTGTTTTTT	CASSQDGHSNTGELFF
TRBV19	-	-	TRBJ1-3	TGTGCCAGTACCCTTGAGCCTGGAAACACCATATATTTT	CASTLEPGNTIYF
TRBV27	-	many	TRBJ1-2	TGTGCCAGCAGTTTATCGGCAGGGGAATTGGACTATGGCTACACCTTC	CASSLSAGELDYGYTF
TRBV20-1	TRBD1	-	TRBJ2-7	TGCAGTGCTAGAGTCAGGACAGGGGGCCTTAACGAGCAGTACTTC	CSARVRTGGLNEQYF
TRBV12-3/TRBV12-4	-	many	TRBJ2-3	TGTGCCAGCAGTTCCGAATCCGCTACGCAGTATTTT	CASSSESATQYF
TRBV6-1	-	many	TRBJ2-3	TGTGCCAGCAGTGAAAGGTTTTGGGGGCAGGGAGATACGCAGTATTTT	CASSERFWGQGDTQYF
TRBV6-6	-	-	TRBJ1-1	TGTGCCAGCAGTTTCGGCCGCAGCACTGAAGCTTTCTTT	CASSFGRSTEAFF
TRBV3-1	-	few	TRBJ1-3	TGTGCCAGCAGCGTCAGCTCGGCGTGGTCTGGAAACACCATATATTTT	CASSVSSAWSGNTIYF
TRBV6-1	-	few	TRBJ2-1	TGTGCCAGTCATGGGGGGCTGTCCTACAATGAGCAGTTCTTC	CASHGGLSYNEQFF
TRBV7-9	-	many	TRBJ2-3	TGTGCCAGCAGCTTAGGGGTCGGGGACCTCAGAACAGATACGCAGTATTTT	CASSLGVGDLRTDTQYF
TRBV20-1	TRBD2	few	TRBJ2-4	TGCAGTGCCACTCTCCCTAGCGGGGGGGCGGGAAACATTCAGTACTTC	CSATLPSGGAGNIQYF
TRBV7-9	TRBD1	few	TRBJ1-1	TGTGCCAGCAGCAAGGGCCCGGGACAGGAAGCTTTCTTT	CASSKGPGQEAFF
TRBV7-8	TRBD2	-	TRBJ2-3	TGTGCCAGCAGCTTTGGTTTCGGGACTAGCGTCTCAGATACGCAGTATTTT	CASSFGFGTSVSDTQYF
TRBV2	TRBD2	many	TRBJ2-3	TGTGCCAGCACCGTCCCGGGACTAGGATACACAGATACGCAGTATTTT	CASTVPGLGYTDTQYF
TRBV5-1	-	many	TRBJ2-7	TGCGCCAGCAGCTTGGACGGGAACTCCTACGAGCAGTACTTC	CASSLDGNSYEQYF
TRBV6-5	-	few	TRBJ2-7	TGTGCCAGCAGTCGACCCCGAGCCCCCTACGAGCAGTACTTC	CASSRPRAPYEQYF
TRBV5-4	TRBD2	many	TRBJ2-5	TGTGCCAGCAGCTTGAAGATAGCGGGAGTAGAGACCCAGTACTTC	CASSLKIAGVETQYF
TRBV6-1	-	-	TRBJ1-4	TGTGCCAGCAGTGAGAGACCGTCGGAAAAACTGTTTTTT	CASSERPSEKLFF
TRBV7-2	-	many	TRBJ2-7	TGTGCCAGCAGCTTACGGCAGGGCATTGGCGAGCAGTACTTC	CASSLRQGIGEQYF
TRBV20-1	-	many	TRBJ2-7	TGCAGTGCTAGAGATCCGAAGGGGGAGTCCCACGAGCAGTACTTC	CSARDPKGESHEQYF
TRBV10-2	-	medium-sized	TRBJ2-1	TGCGCCACCCAAAGGGGGGTTGAGCAGTTCTTC	CATQRGVEQFF
TRBV4-3	-	few	TRBJ2-5	TGCGCCAGCAGCCAAGACGTAGGCACCTTAGGGACCCAGTACTTC	CASSQDVGTLGTQYF
TRBV6-6	TRBD1	few	TRBJ2-3	TGTGCCAGCTGGGACAGAAGCACAGATACGCAGTATTTT	CASWDRSTDTQYF
TRBV10-3	TRBD2	many	TRBJ2-5	TGTGCCATCAGTGGAACTAGCGGAGCCCAAGAGACCCAGTACTTC	CAISGTSGAQETQYF
TRBV10-1	TRBD1	few	TRBJ1-1	TGCGCCAGCGGGACAGAGAACACTGAAGCTTTCTTT	CASGTENTEAFF
TRBV6-5	TRBD2	many	TRBJ2-3	TGTGCCAGCAGTCCGGTTAGCGGGGCGGATACGCAGTATTTT	CASSPVSGADTQYF
TRBV14	TRBD1	many	TRBJ2-4	TGTGCCAGCAGCGTGACAGGGATCGCCAAAAACATTCAGTACTTC	CASSVTGIAKNIQYF
TRBV7-8	-	many	TRBJ2-7	TGTGCCAGCACCCAAAGCCCGGGATTCTACGAGCAGTACTTC	CASTQSPGFYEQYF
TRBV29-1	TRBD1	many	TRBJ1-1	TGCAGCGCCCGATCGGGACAGGGCGGAAGGAACACTGAAGCTTTCTTT	CSARSGQGGRNTEAFF
TRBV20-1	TRBD2	-	TRBJ2-1	TGCAGTGCTAGAGATGGGTCTAGCGGGGGGGAAGAGCAGTTCTTC	CSARDGSSGGEEQFF
TRBV7-9	TRBD1	many	TRBJ1-2	TGTGCCAGCAGCTCCACGGACAGGGGGCCCGGCTACACCTTC	CASSSTDRGPGYTF
TRBV19	-	-	TRBJ1-5	TGTGCCAGTAGTATTTCCCCGAATCAGCCCCAGCATTTT	CASSISPNQPQHF
TRBV20-1	TRBD2	-	TRBJ2-3	TGCAGTGTGAGCGGGAGGGCCGTGGATACGCAGTATTTT	CSVSGRAVDTQYF
TRBV24-1	-	many	TRBJ2-2	TGTGCCTCTGGGGAAACCGGGGAGCTGTTTTTT	CASGETGELFF
TRBV6-1	-	many	TRBJ1-5	TGTGCCAGCAGTGCGCGAAGGGAGCCTAGGAGCAATCAGCCCCAGCATTTT	CASSARREPRSNQPQHF
TRBV10-3	TRBD2	many	TRBJ2-1	TGTGCCATCAACAGCGGGGGGGTGGATGAGCAGTTCTTC	CAINSGGVDEQFF
TRBV5-1	-	many	TRBJ1-4	TGCGCCAGCAGCTTGCTGGACAGTGAAAAACTGTTTTTT	CASSLLDSEKLFF
TRBV19	-	-	TRBJ1-2	TGTGCCAGTACCTCCCAAGGACTCACCACCGGCTACACCTTC	CASTSQGLTTGYTF
TRBV7-9	-	many	TRBJ2-7	TGTGCCAGCAGCGTCCGGGACGGCTCCTACGAGCAGTACTTC	CASSVRDGSYEQYF
TRBV3-1	TRBD2	-	TRBJ2-5	TGTGCCAGCAGCCAACTAGCGGGGGGCCCCGAGACCCAGTACTTC	CASSQLAGGPETQYF
TRBV4-2	-	many	TRBJ2-3	TGTGCCAGCAGCCAAGATTTGGCTAGCCAGACAGATACGCAGTATTTT	CASSQDLASQTDTQYF
TRBV5-4	-	many	TRBJ2-3	TGTGCCAGCAGCCCCGACGGGTCTAGCACAGATACGCAGTATTTT	CASSPDGSSTDTQYF
TRBV20-1	-	few	TRBJ2-1	TGCAGTGCTCGGACAGCTAGCGGACGCTCCTACAATGAGCAGTTCTTC	CSARTASGRSYNEQFF
TRBV20-1	-	many	TRBJ2-7	TGCAGTGCTAGCCCCTACAGGGACATGGGCTACGAGCAGTACTTC	CSASPYRDMGYEQYF
TRBV7-2	TRBD2	many	TRBJ2-1	TGTGCCAGCAGCAATCCCGACCTAGCGGGAGCTCGGTTCTTC	CASSNPDLAGARFF
TRBV2	-	many	TRBJ2-7	TGTGCCAGCAGTGAAGCTGAGGAACCATACGAGCAGTACTTC	CASSEAEEPYEQYF
TRBV5-1	-	many	TRBJ1-5	TGCGCCAGCAGCCCCGGGGGGGCCAGCAATCAGCCCCAGCATTTT	CASSPGGASNQPQHF